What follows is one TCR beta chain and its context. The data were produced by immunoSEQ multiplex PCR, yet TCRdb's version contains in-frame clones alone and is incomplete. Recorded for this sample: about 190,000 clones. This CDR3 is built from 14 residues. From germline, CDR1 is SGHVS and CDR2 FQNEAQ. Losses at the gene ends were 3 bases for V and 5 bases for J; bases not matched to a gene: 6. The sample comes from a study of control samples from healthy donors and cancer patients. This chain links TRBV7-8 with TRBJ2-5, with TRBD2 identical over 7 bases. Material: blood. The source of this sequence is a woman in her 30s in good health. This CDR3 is CASSLGGRGETQYF. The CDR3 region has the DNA TGTGCCAGCAGCTTGGGAGGGAGGGGCGAGACCCAGTACTTC.